This T cell receptor beta chain was identified in a study of blood T cell repertoires in COVID-19. Sequencing was performed with immunoSEQ multiplex PCR; in TCRdb, only in-frame clones are kept and a portion is missing. The sample contains approximately 160,000 clones, about nine tenths of which appear only once. V was pared by 1 base and J by 6 bases, with 13 bases between. Germline V lookup: CDR1 MNHNS, CDR2 SASEGT. This CDR3 has 14 amino acids. This receptor was identified in a woman in her seventies with acute or convalescent COVID-19. The sample consisted of peripheral blood. The V gene is TRBV6-1, the J gene TRBJ2-7; the D gene is possibly TRBD1 (5 bases). CDR3 loop: CASSEGARGGEQYF. The DNA for the CDR3 is TGTGCCAGCAGTGAAGGGGCAAGGGGTGGCGAGCAGTACTTC.